The T cell receptor (beta chain) described here comes from a study of T cell repertoires in cytomegalovirus infection. The study's findings and limits: In two of eight donors, the top clonotype was HLA-C-restricted CMV-specific. CMV carriers having the relevant HLA were flagged by cumulative public TCR beta family frequency.

This clonotype was seen repeatedly, ten times or more. Its specificity is unknown. Per germline, CDR1 SGHVS and CDR2 FQNEAQ. The CDR3 is 13 amino acids. Trimming took off 5 bases at V and 7 bases at J, with 15 bases between the two ends. TCRdb re-called the reads through MiXCR, storing one row per CDR3 protein. Here the sample spans hundreds of thousands of distinct CDR3 sequences, 35% to 45% being singletons. The receptor was isolated from a human donor in good health (CMV status not recorded). Some clones in this sample may be carry-over from other donors' samples. This sequence joins TRBV7-8 and TRBJ2-7, with D possibly matching TRBD2 (6 bases). Sequencing was done on a sample of PBMCs. Written as DNA, the CDR3 is TGTGCCAGCAGCGCCGGACTAATCGAAGAGCAGTACTTC. This codes for CASSAGLIEEQYF.